The 14 T cell receptor beta chains below were found in one sample sequenced in a study of CD8 T cells in ankylosing spondylitis. Overall study findings and caveats: Seemingly distinctive of ankylosing spondylitis blood was a TCR beta motif formed by eight highly homologous variants.

TCRdb redid the calling of the 5' RACE reads with MiXCR, one entry per CDR3 protein. The table records 650,000 to 800,000 distinct CDR3 sequences, around 20% of them present only once. No antigens are known for them. What was sequenced was blood, either unsorted or a sorted T cell fraction (not recorded which). Source of these receptors: a male donor with ankylosing spondylitis.

The rearrangement joins TRBV7-6 to TRBJ1-4; D is undetermined. CDR1 and CDR2 (germline): SGHVS, FNYEAQ. The CDR3 totals 13 residues. Trimming shortened V by 2 bases and J by 13 bases, and 14 bases separated the two germline ends. In DNA, the CDR3 is TGTGCCAGCAGCTTAACTGCCATGGGTGGACTGTTTTTT. The encoded protein is CASSLTAMGGLFF. Based on the CDR3 plus reference TRBV7-6 and TRBJ1-4, the full variable domain is GAGVSQSPRYKVTKRGQDVALRCDPISGHVSLYWYRQALGQGPEFLTYFNYEAQQDKSGLPNDRFSAERPEGSISTLTIQRTEQRDSAMYRCASSLTAMGGLFFGSGTQLSVL.

V usage is TRBV20-1 and J usage is TRBJ2-5; a weak D match, TRBD1 (5 bases). This CDR3 region has 14 residues. Trimming removed 5 bases at V and 4 bases at J, with 17 bases between. Germline CDR1 is DFQATT and CDR2 is SNEGSKA (reference sequence). In nucleotides, the CDR3 is TGCAGTGCTCCCGTTTTGGGGCTGGCAGAGACCCAGTACTTC. This encodes CSAPVLGLAETQYF.

This clonotype was observed a few times. V is TRBV28 and J is TRBJ1-2, with 8 bases lining up with TRBD1. This CDR3 contains 17 residues. From germline, CDR1 is MDHEN and CDR2 SYDVKM. The V segment lost 6 bases and the J segment 4 bases; nucleotides outside the gene matches: 16. The CDR3, as DNA: TGTGCCAGCAGCCAAATCTCAGGGGGCAACCGTCGCTATGGCTACACCTTC. Its translation: CASSQISGGNRRYGYTF.

This clonotype was observed a few times. This chain connects TRBV29-1 to TRBJ1-5; D is ambiguous. Trimming pared 6 bases from V and 4 bases from J, leaving 10 bases between. The CDR3 is 12 residues long. Germline V gene sequence: CDR1 SQVTM, CDR2 ANQGSEA. The CDR3 DNA reads as TGCAGCGTCAAGGACGGAAATCAGCCCCAGCATTTT. Protein: CSVKDGNQPQHF.

This clonotype has just a few counts. The chain carries TRBV10-3 and TRBJ1-4, with D possibly being TRBD1 (5 bases). The germline gives CDR1 ENHRY, CDR2 SYGVKD. This CDR3 has 14 amino acids. Trimming removed 3 bases at V and 8 bases at J, with 13 bases between. The CDR3 region has the DNA TGTGCCATCAGTGACCCCCGGGCAGGGGAAAAACTGTTTTTT. It is translated as CAISDPRAGEKLFF.

The chain links TRBV28 to TRBJ1-2; 9 bases line up with TRBD1. The V segment lost 5 bases and the J segment 5 bases; nucleotides outside the gene matches: 9. Germline loops: CDR1 MDHEN, CDR2 SYDVKM. This CDR3 contains 15 residues. The CDR3 coding sequence is TGTGCCAGCAGTCTAAGACAGGGGGTTTCATATGGCTACACCTTC. Translation gives CASSLRQGVSYGYTF.

This clonotype was counted a few times. The V and J genes are TRBV7-9 and TRBJ2-7; 10 bases agree with TRBD2. With V trimmed by 5 bases and J by 9 bases, 7 bases remained unmatched. This CDR3 spans 13 amino acids. Germline CDR1 is SEHNR and CDR2 is FQNEAQ (reference sequence). The CDR3 sequence is CASSPGTSARQYF. The CDR3 nucleotides read TGTGCCAGCAGCCCCGGGACTAGCGCAAGGCAGTACTTC.

The rearrangement links TRBV28 to TRBJ2-3; D possibly uses TRBD1 or TRBD2 (5 bases each). Germline CDR1 reads MDHEN; CDR2 reads SYDVKM. This CDR3 has 16 amino acids. The V and J ends lost 3 bases and 1 base respectively, with 14 bases between them. CDR3 region: CASSLFGARGTDTQYF. The CDR3 DNA reads as TGTGCCAGCAGTTTGTTCGGGGCACGGGGCACAGATACGCAGTATTTT.

The chain is built from TRBV11-2 and TRBJ2-1; D not certain. CDR1 is SGHAT and CDR2 is FQNNGV in the germline V gene. Between the trimmed V and J ends, which lost 0 bases and 4 bases, there was a span of 19 bases. The CDR3 is made up of 18 amino acids. CDR3 protein: CASSLDHLQPMGYNEQFF. As DNA, the CDR3 is TGTGCCAGCAGCTTAGATCACCTGCAGCCCATGGGGTACAATGAGCAGTTCTTC.

The CDR3 protein is CASSLDLPGRQNTEAFF. CDR3 bases: TGCGCCAGCAGCTTGGACTTGCCGGGACGGCAGAACACTGAAGCTTTCTTT. This rearrangement joins TRBV5-1 to TRBJ1-1, with a weak D call TRBD1 (5 bases). The germline V and J ends were trimmed by 0 bases and 1 base, with 16 bases remaining between them. The CDR3 spans 17 residues. Germline V gene data show CDR1 as SGHRS and CDR2 as YFSETQ.

The chain recombines TRBV29-1 with TRBJ1-4; TRBD1 agrees at 9 bases. Trimming at V came to 7 bases and at J to 10 bases, leaving 10 bases not matched to a gene. The CDR3 loop spans 13 amino acids. Per the germline V gene, CDR1 is SQVTM and CDR2 is ANQGSEA. In DNA form, the CDR3 reads TGCAGCGCTTCCGGGACAGGGACAGGAAAACTGTTTTTT. Its translation: CSASGTGTGKLFF. The full variable domain, completed using reference TRBV29-1 and TRBJ1-4, is SAVISQKPSRDICQRGTSLTIQCQVDSQVTMMFWYRQQPGQSLTLIATANQGSEATYESGFVIDKFPISRPNLTFSTLTVSNMSPEDSSIYLCSASGTGTGKLFFGSGTQLSVL.

The chain has TRBV7-9 and TRBJ2-1; 7 nucleotides agree with TRBD1. The V gene end was trimmed by 5 bases and the J gene end by 7 bases; junction bases not matched to a gene: 14. The CDR3 runs 16 residues. Germline loops: CDR1 SEHNR, CDR2 FQNEAQ (reference sequence). CDR3 nucleotides: TGTGCCAGCAGCGCGCCCGGGACAGCTAGCTTGAATGAGCAGTTCTTC. Amino acids: CASSAPGTASLNEQFF. Supplemented by reference TRBV7-9 and TRBJ2-1, the full variable domain reads DTGVSQNPRHKITKRGQNVTFRCDPISEHNRLYWYRQTLGQGPEFLTYFQNEAQLEKSRLLSDRFSAERPKGSFSTLEIQRTEQGDSAMYLCASSAPGTASLNEQFFGPGTRLTVL.

This clonotype was seen more than once but under ten times. V gene TRBV30 combines with J gene TRBJ2-1, with 10 positions matching TRBD2. V lost 8 bases, J lost 7 bases, and 2 bases stayed unmatched. The CDR3 length is 11 residues. In germline, CDR1 is GTSNPN, CDR2 SVGIG (reference sequence). The CDR3 sequence: CAHSGGNEQFF. DNA of the CDR3: TGTGCCCATAGCGGGGGGAATGAGCAGTTCTTC.

This clonotype has just a few counts. The chain carries TRBV6-1 and TRBJ2-3; no clear D. Germline V gene data show CDR1 as MNHNS and CDR2 as SASEGT. The germline V and J ends were trimmed by 2 bases and 4 bases, with 13 bases remaining between them. The CDR3 is 15 amino acids. The CDR3 loop reads CASSEFGFVPDTQYF. The CDR3, as DNA: TGTGCCAGCAGTGAATTTGGCTTCGTCCCAGATACGCAGTATTTT.